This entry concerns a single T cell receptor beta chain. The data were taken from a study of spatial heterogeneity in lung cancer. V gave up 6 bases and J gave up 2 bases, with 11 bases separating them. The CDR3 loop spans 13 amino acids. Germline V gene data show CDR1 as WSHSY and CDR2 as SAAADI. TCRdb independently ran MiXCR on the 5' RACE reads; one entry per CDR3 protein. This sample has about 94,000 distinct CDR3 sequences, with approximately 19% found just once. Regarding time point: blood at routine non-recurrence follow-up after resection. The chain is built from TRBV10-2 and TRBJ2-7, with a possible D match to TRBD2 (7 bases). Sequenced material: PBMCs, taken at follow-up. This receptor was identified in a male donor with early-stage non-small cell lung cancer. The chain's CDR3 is CASRSGGPYEQYF. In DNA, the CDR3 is TGCGCCAGCAGATCGGGGGGCCCCTACGAGCAGTACTTC.